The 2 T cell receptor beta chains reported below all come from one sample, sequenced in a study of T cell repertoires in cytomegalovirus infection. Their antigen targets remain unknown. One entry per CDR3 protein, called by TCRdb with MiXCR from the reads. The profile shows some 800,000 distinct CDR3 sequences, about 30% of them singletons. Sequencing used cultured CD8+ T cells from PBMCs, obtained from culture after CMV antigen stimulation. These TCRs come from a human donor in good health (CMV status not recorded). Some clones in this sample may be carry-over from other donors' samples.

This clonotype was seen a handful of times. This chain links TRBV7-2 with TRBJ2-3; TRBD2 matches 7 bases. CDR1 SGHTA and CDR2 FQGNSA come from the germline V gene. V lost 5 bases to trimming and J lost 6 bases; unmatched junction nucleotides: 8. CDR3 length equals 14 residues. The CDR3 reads CASSLGLVSDTQYF. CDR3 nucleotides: TGTGCCAGCAGCCTTGGACTAGTAAGCGATACGCAGTATTTT.

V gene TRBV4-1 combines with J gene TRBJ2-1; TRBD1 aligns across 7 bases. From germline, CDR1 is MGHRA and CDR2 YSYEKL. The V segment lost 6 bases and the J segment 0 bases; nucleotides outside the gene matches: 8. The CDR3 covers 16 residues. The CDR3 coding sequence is TGCGCCAGCAGGCAGGAGGACAGGAGCTCCTACAATGAGCAGTTCTTC. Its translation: CASRQEDRSSYNEQFF.